This T cell receptor beta chain was recovered during a study of spatial heterogeneity in lung cancer. TCRdb called the 5' RACE reads again in MiXCR, with one record for every CDR3 protein. The sample comprises fewer than 45,000 distinct CDR3 sequences, nearly 7% of which are singletons, and about 40% rests with the top ten. Indicated time point: sample taken at primary tumor resection. The length of the CDR3 is 14 residues. Germline-derived CDR1 and CDR2 are KGHSH and LQKENI. Trimming took 6 bases from V and 1 from J, leaving 12 bases between them. This clonotype was counted many times. This specimen consisted of PBMCs, obtained at surgery. J is TRBJ1-1 and V is TRBV18, with TRBD1 as a possible D gene (5 bases). The receptor comes from a female donor with early-stage non-small cell lung cancer. The CDR3 spells CASSIDRKNTEAFF. In nucleotides, the CDR3 is TGTGCCAGCTCTATCGACAGAAAGAACACTGAAGCTTTCTTT.